Shown below are 29 T cell receptor beta chains from a single sample sequenced in a study of T cell changes during pregnancy in multiple sclerosis. The protocol was immunoSEQ multiplex PCR, while the TCRdb copy is restricted to in-frame clones and leaves out a portion. The sample includes 65,000 or so clones, 80% to 95% seen only once; the top ten take 2% to 2.5%. The sample consisted of peripheral blood, taken in the second trimester of pregnancy. These receptors came from a female donor in good health, enrolled as a control in a pregnancy study.

The chain carries TRBV6-1 and TRBJ1-2; tentatively, D is TRBD1 (6 bases). The CDR3 spans 15 residues. Germline V gene sequence: CDR1 MNHNS, CDR2 SASEGT. Trimming took 5 bases from V and 4 from J, leaving 17 bases between them. This CDR3 reads CASSTTRGGLYGYTF. The CDR3 DNA sequence: TGTGCCAGCAGTACCACCAGAGGGGGTCTCTATGGCTACACCTTC.

This sequence joins TRBV7-8 and TRBJ2-7, with TRBD2 matching over 7 bases. The CDR3 covers 15 residues. The germline V gene encodes CDR1 SGHVS and CDR2 FQNEAQ. With 5 bases clipped from V and 4 bases from J, the junction kept 11 bases outside the gene matches. The CDR3 protein is CASSLPPMGGYEQYF. In nucleotides, the CDR3 is TGTGCCAGCAGCCTCCCCCCGATGGGAGGGTACGAGCAGTACTTC.

This chain connects TRBV28 to TRBJ1-4; 7 bases agree with TRBD1. The CDR3 totals 15 residues. Germline loops: CDR1 MDHEN, CDR2 SYDVKM. Trimming cost V 1 base and J 7 bases; bases outside gene matches: 6. The CDR3 loop is CASSLFGTESEKLFF. CDR3 in DNA: TGTGCCAGCAGTTTATTCGGGACAGAGAGTGAAAAACTGTTTTTT.

This chain links TRBV7-2 with TRBJ2-3, with 10 nucleotides matching TRBD2. Looked up from germline, CDR1 is SGHTA and CDR2 is FQGNSA. V lost 6 bases to trimming and J lost 2 bases; unmatched junction nucleotides: 8. The CDR3 loop spans 16 amino acids. In nucleotides, the CDR3 is TGTGCCAGCAGTTATGGACTAGCGGCTAACACAGATACGCAGTATTTT. Translation: CASSYGLAANTDTQYF.

The V gene is TRBV28, the J gene TRBJ1-4; no clear D gene. With 6 bases removed from V and 8 bases from J, the gap between germline ends came to 10 bases. The germline gives CDR1 MDHEN, CDR2 SYDVKM. There are 12 residues in the CDR3. The CDR3 DNA sequence: TGTGCCAGCAGGAAAGGGAGGGAAAAACTGTTTTTT. It specifies CASRKGREKLFF.

The gene calls are TRBV6-1 and TRBJ1-3; the D gene is possibly TRBD1 (5 bases). V lost 2 bases to trimming and J lost 0 bases, with 11 bases between them. Germline CDR1 MNHNS, CDR2 SASEGT. The CDR3 runs 16 residues. The CDR3 nucleotides read TGTGCCAGCAGTGAAATACCCAGGGCCTCTGGAAACACCATATATTTT. Its protein is CASSEIPRASGNTIYF.

The chain recombines TRBV27 with TRBJ2-2, with D tentatively TRBD2 (5 bases). Trimming took off 7 bases at V and 5 bases at J, with 14 bases between the two ends. There are 14 residues in the CDR3. The germline V gene has CDR1 MNHEY and CDR2 SMNVEV (reference sequence). The CDR3 bases are TGTGCCAGCAAACGGACTCTGGGGACCGGGGAGCTGTTTTTT. It translates to CASKRTLGTGELFF.

The rearrangement joins TRBV7-8 to TRBJ2-3; TRBD2 aligns across 12 bases. Trimming removed 1 base from V and 6 bases from J; junction bases left unmatched: 2. This CDR3 is 15 amino acids long. Germline CDR1 reads SGHVS; CDR2 reads FQNEAQ. CDR3 DNA sequence: TGTGCCAGCAGCTTAGATCTAGCGGGGGGGGATACGCAGTATTTT. It encodes CASSLDLAGGDTQYF. The variable domain in full, with the rest retrieved from reference TRBV7-8 and TRBJ2-3, is GAGVSQSPRYKVAKRGQDVALRCDPISGHVSLFWYQQALGQGPEFLTYFQNEAQLDKSGLPSDRFFAERPEGSVSTLKIQRTQQEDSAVYLCASSLDLAGGDTQYFGPGTRLTVL.

This sequence joins TRBV7-3 and TRBJ2-2; D is uncertain. Germline assignment: CDR1 SGHTA and CDR2 FQGTGA. The ends were cut back, 5 bases at V and 2 bases at J, with 6 bases in the middle. This CDR3 has 13 residues. CDR3 nucleotide sequence: TGTGCCAGCAGCCGTACTAACACCGGGGAGCTGTTTTTT. Translation: CASSRTNTGELFF.

The chain is built from TRBV6-5 and TRBJ1-2, with 9 positions matching TRBD1. The CDR3 spans 14 residues. The V gene end was trimmed by 3 bases and the J gene end by 2 bases; junction bases not matched to a gene: 1. Germline CDR1 and CDR2: MNHEY and SVGAGI. The DNA of the CDR3 is TGTGCCAGCAGTTATGGGACAGGGAACTATGGCTACACCTTC. Amino acid sequence: CASSYGTGNYGYTF.

V usage is TRBV10-3 and J usage is TRBJ1-2, with D possibly matching TRBD1 (6 bases). Deletions cut 11 bases from V and 4 bases from J, with 29 bases between. From germline, CDR1 is ENHRY and CDR2 SYGVKD. The CDR3 totals 17 residues. The CDR3 is CASRGGGGLLPVYGYTF. Written as DNA, the CDR3 is TGTGCCTCAAGAGGCGGGGGGGGCCTCCTTCCTGTCTATGGCTACACCTTC.

J is TRBJ1-4 and V is TRBV19; no firm D call. The CDR3 is made up of 13 amino acids. The V end was cut by 5 bases, the J end by 2 bases, with 6 bases between. Germline lookup yields CDR1 LNHDA and CDR2 SQIVND (reference sequence). The CDR3 spells CASSYQTNEKLFF. CDR3 in DNA: TGTGCCAGTAGTTACCAGACTAATGAAAAACTGTTTTTT.

V is TRBV6-1 and J is TRBJ1-2, with D possibly being TRBD1 (6 bases). V lost 2 bases to trimming and J lost 1 base, with 14 bases between them. The CDR3 is made up of 16 amino acids. CDR1 is MNHNS and CDR2 is SASEGT in the germline V gene. The CDR3 loop reads CASSEMGQAFNYGYTF. The CDR3 bases are TGTGCCAGCAGTGAAATGGGACAAGCCTTTAACTATGGCTACACCTTC.

V is TRBV29-1 and J is TRBJ1-5, with no clear D. Germline CDR1 reads SQVTM; CDR2 reads ANQGSEA. This CDR3 is 14 amino acids long. The ends were cut back, 7 bases at V and 6 bases at J, with 19 bases in the middle. CDR3 nucleotides: TGCAGCGCCCTCGGAGGGAGGGTCCCTCAGCCCCAGCATTTT. As protein: CSALGGRVPQPQHF.

The chain carries TRBV15 and TRBJ2-7, with D tentatively TRBD1 (6 bases). This CDR3 contains 17 residues. Germline CDR1 and CDR2: LNHNV and YYDKDF (reference sequence). The V gene lost 5 bases and the J gene lost 0 bases, with 20 bases spanning the gap. CDR3 residues: CATSGRPRDISSYEQYF. Written as DNA, the CDR3 is TGTGCCACCAGCGGGCGTCCTCGGGACATTAGCTCCTACGAGCAGTACTTC. The variable domain in full, completed from reference TRBV15 and TRBJ2-7, reads DAMVIQNPRYQVTQFGKPVTLSCSQTLNHNVMYWYQQKSSQAPKLLFHYYDKDFNNEADTPDNFQSRRPNTSFCFLDIRSPGLGDTAMYLCATSGRPRDISSYEQYFGPGTRLTVT.

The CDR3, as DNA: TGTGCCAGCGCTAGCGGCACAGATACGCAGTATTTT. It yields the protein CASASGTDTQYF. The J gene is TRBJ2-3, the V gene TRBV2, with D maybe TRBD2 (6 bases). The CDR3 length is 12 residues. Germline CDR1 SNHLY, CDR2 FYNNEI. Trimming removed 8 bases at V and 1 base at J, with 7 bases between.

The genes are TRBV5-1 and TRBJ2-1; 12 positions agree with TRBD1. Per the germline V gene, CDR1 is SGHRS and CDR2 is YFSETQ. The CDR3 runs to 17 residues. V was clipped by 2 bases and J by 3 bases; unmatched bases: 6. The DNA for the CDR3 is TGCGCCAGCAGCTTAACCGGGACAGGGGGCGACTACAATGAGCAGTTCTTC. It translates to CASSLTGTGGDYNEQFF.

Worth noting for this clone: Other nucleotide sequences from this sample produce the same CDR3. This chain joins TRBV29-1 and TRBJ2-5; 8 bases fit TRBD2. V was clipped by 4 bases and J by 5 bases; unmatched bases: 3. Germline loops: CDR1 SQVTM, CDR2 ANQGSEA. The CDR3 has 12 residues. The CDR3, as DNA: TGCAGCGTTGCGGGGGGGCCGGAGACCCAGTACTTC. This codes for CSVAGGPETQYF.

The chain carries TRBV6-6 and TRBJ1-2, with 7 bases lining up with TRBD1. The CDR3 is 16 amino acids. V lost 6 bases and J lost 2; bases outside the gene matches: 12. Germline V CDR1 and CDR2: MNHNY, SVGAGI (reference sequence). The CDR3 spells CASSHRGRDSNYGYTF. The CDR3 nucleotides are TGTGCCAGCAGCCACCGAGGCCGGGACAGCAACTATGGCTACACCTTC.

The chain carries TRBV12-5 and TRBJ2-2; D is undetermined. Trimming shortened V by 1 base and J by 5 bases, and 14 bases separated the two germline ends. The CDR3 is made up of 16 amino acids. Germline assignment: CDR1 LGHNT and CDR2 FRNRAP. The CDR3 loop is CASGLDVGIRTGELFF. The CDR3, as DNA: TGTGCTAGTGGTTTGGATGTTGGCATCCGAACCGGGGAGCTGTTTTTT. Combining the CDR3 with reference TRBV12-5 and TRBJ2-2 gives the whole variable domain DARVTQTPRHKVTEMGQEVTMRCQPILGHNTVFWYRQTMMQGLELLAYFRNRAPLDDSGMPKDRFSAEMPDATLATLKIQPSEPRDSAVYFCASGLDVGIRTGELFFGEGSRLTVL.

The gene calls are TRBV5-6 and TRBJ1-1, with a weak D call TRBD1 (5 bases). Germline V lookup: CDR1 SGHDT, CDR2 YYEEEE. The ends were cut back, 2 bases at V and 3 bases at J, with 5 bases in the middle. The CDR3 consists of 12 residues. The DNA for the CDR3 is TGTGCCAGCAGCTTAGGGGACACTGAAGCTTTCTTT. Amino acid sequence: CASSLGDTEAFF.

The rearrangement uses TRBV5-8 and TRBJ1-5; 7 nucleotides align to TRBD1. This CDR3 comprises 20 residues. V lost 3 bases, J lost 2 bases, and 20 bases stayed unmatched. Germline assignment: CDR1 SGHTS and CDR2 YDEGEE. CDR3 loop: CASSSIETGLFDGGNQPQHF. Here the CDR3 DNA reads TGTGCCAGCAGCTCAATAGAGACAGGGTTATTTGATGGTGGCAATCAGCCCCAGCATTTT.

The rearrangement uses TRBV19 and TRBJ2-6; 8 positions match TRBD1. The CDR3 is 18 residues long. V lost 7 bases and J lost 2; bases outside the gene matches: 13. Germline values: CDR1 LNHDA, CDR2 SQIVND (reference sequence). Here the CDR3 DNA reads TGTGCCAGTACCCCGAAACGGACAGGGCGGACTGGGGCCAACGTCCTGACTTTC. Amino acid sequence: CASTPKRTGRTGANVLTF.

The rearrangement uses TRBV19 and TRBJ2-2; D gene ambiguous. The germline gives CDR1 LNHDA, CDR2 SQIVND (reference sequence). V lost 3 bases, J lost 6 bases, and 8 bases lay in between. The CDR3 has 13 amino acids. The CDR3 sequence: CASSIMGSGELFF. The CDR3 region has the DNA TGTGCCAGTAGTATTATGGGCTCCGGGGAGCTGTTTTTT.

The rearrangement links TRBV4-1 to TRBJ2-7, with 9 bases that match TRBD1. Germline loops: CDR1 MGHRA, CDR2 YSYEKL. This CDR3 comprises 14 residues. Unmatched junction bases numbered 3, after V lost 0 bases and J lost 6 bases. DNA of the CDR3: TGCGCCAGCAGCCAAGAAGGGACAGGGAGCGAGCAGTACTTC. Protein sequence: CASSQEGTGSEQYF.

J is TRBJ1-5 and V is TRBV19; TRBD1 might be the D (5 bases). CDR3 length: 13 residues. The germline V and J ends were trimmed by 8 bases and 7 bases, with 15 bases remaining between them. Germline loops: CDR1 LNHDA, CDR2 SQIVND (reference sequence). CDR3 sequence (DNA): TGTGCCAGTTCAGGGAGGGGTTACCAGCCCCAGCATTTT. Amino acid sequence: CASSGRGYQPQHF.

The chain employs TRBV6-1 and TRBJ2-2; tentative D call: TRBD1 (6 bases). CDR1 MNHNS and CDR2 SASEGT come from the germline V gene. V lost 2 bases and J 6 bases, leaving 16 bases between the germline ends. This CDR3 is 16 amino acids long. In DNA form, the CDR3 reads TGTGCCAGCAGTGAAATCGTAGACAGGACGGCCGGGGAGCTGTTTTTT. It encodes CASSEIVDRTAGELFF.

The V call is TRBV5-5, the J call TRBJ1-1; D is undetermined. Germline V gene lookup returns CDR1 SGHKS and CDR2 YYEKEE (reference sequence). The CDR3 loop spans 13 amino acids. Trimming cost V 1 base and J 7 bases, with 11 bases left between them. In nucleotides, the CDR3 is TGTGCCAGCAGCTTGTTCGGGGAAGGTGAAGCTTTCTTT. It translates to CASSLFGEGEAFF.

As to this clone: Other nucleotide sequences in the sample specify the same CDR3. The V gene is TRBV27, the J gene TRBJ2-1, with D possibly matching TRBD2 (7 bases). Germline CDR1 reads MNHEY; CDR2 reads SMNVEV (reference sequence). V was shortened by 5 bases and J by 0 bases, with 17 bases between the two germline ends. This CDR3 spans 17 amino acids. The CDR3 loop is CASSGGGGPSSYNEQFF. The CDR3 DNA reads TGTGCCAGCAGTGGGGGCGGGGGCCCGAGCTCCTACAATGAGCAGTTCTTC.